One sample yielded the 3 T cell receptor beta chains listed below, sequenced in a study of T cell responses to AZD1222 COVID-19 vaccine. Sequencing used immunoSEQ multiplex PCR; TCRdb keeps in-frame clones, though not all of them. The table lists tens of thousands of clones, 90% of them singletons. The sequencing used peripheral blood, collected on day 0 of AZD1222 vaccination. These receptors originate from an adult in good health.

The V call is TRBV28, the J call TRBJ2-7; 10 positions agree with TRBD2. CDR3 length equals 15 residues. Germline V CDR1 and CDR2: MDHEN, SYDVKM. Trimming took 5 bases from V and 4 from J; bases not matched to a gene: 8. Written as DNA, the CDR3 is TGTGCCAGCAGTGTCACTAGCGGGGCTAGGTACGAGCAGTACTTC. Its protein product is CASSVTSGARYEQYF.

A few counts support this clone. This chain links TRBV5-6 with TRBJ1-5; D call uncertain. V lost 2 bases, J lost 0 bases, and 9 bases lay in between. The CDR3 has 15 residues. Per the germline V gene, CDR1 is SGHDT and CDR2 is YYEEEE. Here the CDR3 reads CASSLGFYSNQPQHF. The DNA of the CDR3 is TGTGCCAGCAGCTTAGGGTTTTATAGCAATCAGCCCCAGCATTTT.

This clone was counted only a few times. This sequence joins TRBV7-9 and TRBJ1-6; D may be TRBD1 (5 bases). The germline CDR1 and CDR2 sequences are SEHNR and FQNEAQ (reference sequence). The CDR3 length is 14 residues. The V gene lost 8 bases and the J gene lost 3 bases, with 11 bases spanning the gap. CDR3 protein: CASGTENYNSPLHF. CDR3 nucleotide sequence: TGTGCCAGCGGGACCGAGAACTATAATTCACCCCTCCACTTT.